Only one count was recorded for the clone carrying this T cell receptor (beta chain). The sample is drawn from a study of blood T cell repertoires in COVID-19. Seattle's cohort entered during active infection and was followed longitudinally. Trimming took off 4 bases at V and 8 bases at J, with 14 bases between the two ends. Per germline, CDR1 MNHEY and CDR2 SVGAGI. This CDR3 is 13 amino acids long. Assay used: immunoSEQ multiplex PCR; TCRdb lists only in-frame clones, some missing. Of over 90,000 clones in the sample, about nine tenths were seen once. The rearrangement uses TRBV6-5 and TRBJ1-2, with a tentative D call TRBD1 (6 bases). This TCR was recovered from a woman aged 50 to 60 with COVID-19, enrolled during active disease. Sequencing was done on a sample of peripheral blood. DNA of the CDR3: TGTGCCAGCAGTTGGACCGCCCAGGGGGGCTACACCTTC. Protein product: CASSWTAQGGYTF.